The 24 T cell receptor beta chains given below trace back to one sample, sequenced in a study of blood T cell repertoires in COVID-19. Assay: immunoSEQ multiplex PCR; the TCRdb copy retains only in-frame clones and omits some. The data contain 260,000 or so clones, about four fifths of them singletons. Sequenced: peripheral blood. The source of these receptors is a woman aged 70 to 79 with acute or convalescent COVID-19.

The V call is TRBV6-5, the J call TRBJ2-2; TRBD1 matches at 9 bases. Per germline, CDR1 MNHEY and CDR2 SVGAGI. The CDR3 covers 15 residues. V lost 5 bases, J lost 3 bases, and 4 bases stayed unmatched. CDR3: CASSTGGRYTGELFF. The CDR3 DNA reads TGTGCCAGCAGTACAGGGGGCCGGTACACCGGGGAGCTGTTTTTT.

The chain employs TRBV12-3 or TRBV12-4 and TRBJ2-7, with D perhaps matching TRBD2 (6 bases). There are 13 residues in the CDR3. Trimming stripped 5 bases from V and 4 bases from J, with 12 bases between. This chain's CDR3 is CASSREWGYEQYF. The CDR3 nucleotides are TGTGCCAGCAGTCGGGAGTGGGGGTACGAGCAGTACTTC.

This clone appeared a single time. The chain joins TRBV7-2 to TRBJ1-2; weak D call: TRBD1 (5 bases). Trimming took 5 bases from V and 6 from J, leaving 16 bases between them. CDR3 size: 14 residues. CDR1 is SGHTA and CDR2 is FQGNSA in the germline V gene. This chain's CDR3 is CASSPLIQGNGYTF. The CDR3 DNA follows: TGTGCCAGCAGCCCTCTCATCCAGGGAAATGGCTACACCTTC.

The chain carries TRBV4-3 and TRBJ1-1, with D perhaps TRBD1 (6 bases). The CDR3 consists of 18 residues. The V end was cut by 2 bases, the J end by 3 bases, with 22 bases between. Germline assignment: CDR1 LGHNA and CDR2 YSLEER. CDR3 region: CASSQTYRVGLLDTEAFF. The CDR3 DNA sequence: TGCGCCAGCAGCCAAACCTACAGGGTGGGGTTGTTGGACACTGAAGCTTTCTTT.

The CDR3 DNA is TGTGCCAGTAGTACGGGACAGATAAATCAGCCCCAGCATTTT. This translates into CASSTGQINQPQHF. The chain employs TRBV19 and TRBJ1-5; 7 bases map to TRBD1. This CDR3 has 14 residues. Germline V CDR1 and CDR2: LNHDA, SQIVND (reference sequence). V trimming: 4 bases; J trimming: 4 bases; junction bases outside the gene matches: 4.

The chain uses TRBV10-3 and TRBJ2-7, with 11 nucleotides matching TRBD1. Looked up from germline, CDR1 is ENHRY and CDR2 is SYGVKD. The CDR3 covers 15 residues. The junction had 9 bases not matched to a gene; V was cut back by 6 bases and J by 5 bases. The CDR3 DNA is TGTGCCATCAGCCCCGGGACAGGGGGTTCCCACGAGCAGTACTTC. Its translation: CAISPGTGGSHEQYF.

The V gene is TRBV4-3, the J gene TRBJ1-4, with D perhaps matching TRBD1 (5 bases). The CDR3 runs to 15 residues. Germline V CDR1 and CDR2: LGHNA, YSLEER. The V end lost 4 bases, the J end lost 8 bases, and 17 bases lay between the germline ends. Written as DNA, the CDR3 is TGCGCCAGCAGCCCCCGAGGGACCGCGGGGGAAAAACTGTTTTTT. This gives the protein CASSPRGTAGEKLFF.

The chain has TRBV4-2 and TRBJ2-7; no clear D. The V end was cut by 4 bases, the J end by 0 bases, with 16 bases between. Germline CDR1 and CDR2: LGHNA and YNFKEQ. This CDR3 has 16 residues. CDR3 sequence: CASSLFGDLSSYEQYF. In DNA form, the CDR3 reads TGTGCCAGCAGCCTATTTGGTGACTTGAGCTCCTACGAGCAGTACTTC.

The rearrangement uses TRBV29-1 and TRBJ2-3; no firm D call. Trimming removed 3 bases at V and 0 bases at J, with 7 bases between. The CDR3 contains 13 residues. From germline, CDR1 is SQVTM and CDR2 ANQGSEA. CDR3 sequence reads: CSVDPFSTDTQYF. The CDR3 region has the DNA TGCAGCGTTGATCCGTTTAGCACAGATACGCAGTATTTT.

This clone was observed a few times. The chain links TRBV6-4 to TRBJ1-2, with 7 nucleotides matching TRBD1. Germline CDR1 and CDR2: MRHNA and SNTAGT. The CDR3 runs 13 residues. Trimming removed 4 bases from V and 4 bases from J; junction bases left unmatched: 3. The CDR3 reads CASSVTGSYGYTF. The CDR3 DNA is TGTGCCAGCAGTGTGACAGGGTCCTATGGCTACACCTTC.

This chain links TRBV15 with TRBJ2-1; 8 positions match TRBD1. The CDR3 loop spans 15 amino acids. The germline V gene has CDR1 LNHNV and CDR2 YYDKDF (reference sequence). Unmatched junction bases numbered 3, after V lost 2 bases and J lost 3 bases. CDR3 bases: TGTGCCACCAGCAGATCGGACAGGGTCTACAATGAGCAGTTCTTC. Translated: CATSRSDRVYNEQFF.

The V and J genes are TRBV7-2 and TRBJ1-5; 8 bases match TRBD1. The germline V gene has CDR1 SGHTA and CDR2 FQGNSA. The CDR3 extends over 15 amino acids. V shed 1 base and J 7 bases; nucleotides not matched to a gene: 6. CDR3 in DNA: TGTGCCAGCAGCTTAGTCGGACAGGGCGGGCAGCCCCAGCATTTT. This codes for CASSLVGQGGQPQHF.

CDR3 region: CASSLRGGRGSGYTF. CDR3 coding DNA: TGTGCCAGCAGCCTGCGAGGAGGCAGGGGCAGCGGCTACACCTTC. The chain employs TRBV3-1 (or the pseudogene TRBV3-2) and TRBJ1-2; a possible D gene is TRBD1 (6 bases). Germline values: CDR1 LGHDT, CDR2 YNNKEL (reference sequence). CDR3 length: 15 amino acids. V lost 4 bases and J 8 bases, leaving 20 bases between the germline ends.

The chain recombines TRBV5-1 with TRBJ2-7; 7 positions agree with TRBD1. With 4 bases clipped from V and 3 bases from J, the junction kept 7 bases outside the gene matches. The germline CDR1 and CDR2 sequences are SGHRS and YFSETQ. The CDR3 spans 14 residues. Written as DNA, the CDR3 is TGCGCCAGCAGCCCGACAGGGTTTAACTACGAGCAGTACTTC. Translating gives CASSPTGFNYEQYF.

The gene calls are TRBV7-9 and TRBJ1-4; tentatively, D is TRBD1 (5 bases). The CDR3 has 15 amino acids. V was clipped by 5 bases and J by 8 bases, with 18 bases between them. In germline, CDR1 is SEHNR, CDR2 FQNEAQ (reference sequence). The CDR3 bases are TGTGCCAGCAGCGCCGCCGGACTCGGGGGGGAAAAACTGTTTTTT. Its translation is CASSAAGLGGEKLFF.

V and J are TRBV29-1 and TRBJ1-2; a possible D gene is TRBD1 (6 bases). Germline V gene data show CDR1 as SQVTM and CDR2 as ANQGSEA. Trimming left V 2 bases short and J 2 bases short, with 15 bases between. The CDR3 is 15 residues long. The chain's CDR3 is CSVELLYRANYGYTF. In DNA, the CDR3 is TGCAGCGTTGAACTTCTTTACAGGGCAAACTATGGCTACACCTTC.

V gene TRBV7-2 combines with J gene TRBJ1-2; 7 bases fit TRBD1. CDR1 is SGHTA and CDR2 is FQGNSA in the germline V gene. This CDR3 is built from 15 residues. J gave up 2 bases and V 5 bases, and 8 bases lay outside the gene matches. Here the CDR3 reads CASSLGQAFNYGYTF. DNA of the CDR3: TGTGCCAGCAGCCTCGGACAGGCCTTCAACTATGGCTACACCTTC.

V usage is TRBV14 and J usage is TRBJ1-1; TRBD1 is a possible D gene (5 bases). With 1 base removed from V and 3 bases from J, the gap between germline ends came to 9 bases. The CDR3 is made up of 14 amino acids. Germline lookup yields CDR1 SGHDN and CDR2 FVKESK. This CDR3 reads CASSQAGKYTEAFF. The CDR3 bases are TGTGCCAGCAGCCAAGCAGGGAAGTACACTGAAGCTTTCTTT.

The chain is built from TRBV27 and TRBJ2-1; 12 nucleotides agree with TRBD2. The CDR3 covers 15 residues. V shed 4 bases, J shed 8 bases, and the junction held 6 bases outside the gene matches. CDR1 is MNHEY and CDR2 is SMNVEV in the germline V gene (reference sequence). CDR3 region: CASSSSGGAVYEQFF. Here the CDR3 DNA reads TGTGCCAGCAGTTCTAGCGGGGGGGCCGTCTATGAGCAGTTCTTC.

The chain joins TRBV3-1 (or the pseudogene TRBV3-2) to TRBJ2-1; D is unclear. The CDR3 extends over 14 amino acids. Germline loops: CDR1 LGHDT, CDR2 YNNKEL (reference sequence). Trimming took off 1 base at V and 0 bases at J, with 4 bases between the two ends. The CDR3 nucleotides are TGTGCCAGCAGCCAAGTCAGCTCCTACAATGAGCAGTTCTTC. This gives the protein CASSQVSSYNEQFF.

The gene calls are TRBV10-1 and TRBJ2-2; 14 nucleotides align to TRBD2. V was clipped by 7 bases and J by 0 bases; unmatched bases: 7. This CDR3 is built from 18 residues. The germline gives CDR1 WNHNN, CDR2 SYGVQD (reference sequence). In DNA form, the CDR3 reads TGCGCCAGCATCTGGACTAGCGGGGGGCTCGCGAACACCGGGGAGCTGTTTTTT. It translates to CASIWTSGGLANTGELFF.

Note on this clone: Since the CDR3 does not end with the conserved phenylalanine or tryptophan, this likely comes from a read error. The DNA is omitted, as the CDR3 cannot be located on it reliably, and the CDR3 follows TCRdb's listing. The chain joins TRBV12-2 to TRBJ2-3; TRBD2 reflects the table's D call only, with no check against the DNA. TRBV12-2 is reported as a pseudogene. Including both end residues, the CDR3 is 12 amino acids long. The chain's CDR3 is CASRLAVLIASI.

The chain employs TRBV3-1 (or the pseudogene TRBV3-2) and TRBJ2-3, with 9 bases identical to TRBD2. Germline-derived CDR1 and CDR2 are LGHDT and YNNKEL (reference sequence). This CDR3 contains 15 residues. Losses at the gene ends were 5 bases for V and 1 base for J; bases not matched to a gene: 4. CDR3 sequence: CASSARGGRTDTQYF. The CDR3 coding sequence is TGTGCCAGCAGCGCGCGGGGGGGTCGCACAGATACGCAGTATTTT.

This sequence joins TRBV4-2 and TRBJ2-1, with TRBD2 matching over 7 bases. Trimming at V came to 4 bases and at J to 8 bases, leaving 11 bases not matched to a gene. In germline, CDR1 is LGHNA, CDR2 YNFKEQ. The CDR3 sequence is 15 residues long. The chain's CDR3 is CASSRAVGAGDEQFF. The CDR3 region has the DNA TGTGCCAGCAGCCGAGCGGTAGGGGCGGGGGATGAGCAGTTCTTC.